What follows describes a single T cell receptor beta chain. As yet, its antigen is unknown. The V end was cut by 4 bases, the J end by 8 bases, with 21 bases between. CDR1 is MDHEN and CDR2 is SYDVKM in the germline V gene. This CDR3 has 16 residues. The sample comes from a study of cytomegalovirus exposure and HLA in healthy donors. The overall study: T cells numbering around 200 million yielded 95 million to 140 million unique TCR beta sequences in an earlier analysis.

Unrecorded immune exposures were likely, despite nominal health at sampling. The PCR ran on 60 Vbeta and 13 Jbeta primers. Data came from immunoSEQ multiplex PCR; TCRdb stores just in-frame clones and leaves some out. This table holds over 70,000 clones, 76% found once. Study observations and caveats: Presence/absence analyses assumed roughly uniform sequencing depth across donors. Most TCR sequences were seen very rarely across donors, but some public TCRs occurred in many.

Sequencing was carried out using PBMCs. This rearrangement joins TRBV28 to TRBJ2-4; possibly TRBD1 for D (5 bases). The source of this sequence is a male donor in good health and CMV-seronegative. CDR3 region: CASSSQRTSLWDIQYF. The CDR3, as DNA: TGTGCCAGCAGTTCGCAAAGGACATCCCTTTGGGACATTCAGTACTTC.